One and the same sample provided the 32 T cell receptor beta chains below, sequenced in a study of T cells after yellow fever vaccination. One entry per CDR3 protein, called by TCRdb with MiXCR from the 5' RACE reads. The sample yields 300,000 to 400,000 distinct CDR3 sequences, around 8.1% seen once. Here the sequenced sample was PBMCs, taken roughly 45 days after the first yellow fever vaccination. The receptor source for this set is a man younger than 35 who received the YFV17D yellow fever vaccine.

This clonotype occurred a few times. The CDR3 nucleotides are TGTGCCAGCAGCCTTGAAGGGGGCGCCTACGAGCAGTACTTC. Encoded protein: CASSLEGGAYEQYF. The V and J genes are TRBV7-2 and TRBJ2-7; 7 bases are a match to TRBD1. V dropped 5 bases and J dropped 2; count of bases not matched to a gene: 6. The length of the CDR3 is 14 residues. Germline CDR1 and CDR2: SGHTA and FQGNSA.

This clonotype was seen a handful of times. The CDR3 DNA reads as TGCAGTGCGTTGGGACAGGGACTCCACGAGCAGTACGTC. Protein sequence: CSALGQGLHEQYV. The chain combines TRBV20-1 with TRBJ2-7; 9 bases are shared with TRBD1. With V trimmed by 6 bases and J by 5 bases, 8 bases remained unmatched. CDR3 length equals 13 residues. From germline, CDR1 is DFQATT and CDR2 SNEGSKA (reference sequence).

This clonotype came up a few times. The genes are TRBV12-3 or TRBV12-4 and TRBJ2-3; D is possibly TRBD1 (5 bases). The CDR3 has 15 residues. Trimming took 4 bases from V and 0 from J, leaving 11 bases between them. CDR3 coding DNA: TGTGCCAGCAGTTACTCTGGGGCGAGCACAGATACGCAGTATTTT. It translates to CASSYSGASTDTQYF.

The J gene is TRBJ2-5, the V gene TRBV7-8; maybe TRBD2 (6 bases). The ends were cut back, 5 bases at V and 2 bases at J, with 18 bases in the middle. Looked up from germline, CDR1 is SGHVS and CDR2 is FQNEAQ. This CDR3 contains 16 residues. CDR3 nucleotides: TGTGCCAGCAGCCCGGAGGGGCCAGGGATTCAAGAGACCCAGTACTTC. This codes for CASSPEGPGIQETQYF. Filled out from reference TRBV7-8 and TRBJ2-5, the complete variable domain reads GAGVSQSPRYKVAKRGQDVALRCDPISGHVSLFWYQQALGQGPEFLTYFQNEAQLDKSGLPSDRFFAERPEGSVSTLKIQRTQQEDSAVYLCASSPEGPGIQETQYFGPGTRLLVL.

V usage is TRBV20-1 and J usage is TRBJ2-5, with D unresolved. The V gene lost 1 base and the J gene lost 4 bases, with 19 bases spanning the gap. The CDR3 runs to 16 residues. CDR1 and CDR2 (germline): DFQATT, SNEGSKA (reference sequence). Here the CDR3 reads CSARGSRTLSPETQYF. The DNA for the CDR3 is TGCAGTGCTAGAGGGTCCCGAACCCTTTCACCAGAGACCCAGTACTTC.

The chain uses TRBV10-1 and TRBJ2-3; 7 nucleotides align to TRBD2. CDR1 and CDR2 (germline): WNHNN, SYGVQD (reference sequence). Germline trimming cut 6 bases from V and 2 bases from J; bases unmatched to any gene: 11. The CDR3 totals 16 residues. CDR3 loop: CASSSGRAGVTDTQYF. CDR3 DNA sequence: TGCGCCAGCAGCTCAGGACGGGCGGGGGTCACAGATACGCAGTATTTT.

The rearrangement uses TRBV7-2 and TRBJ2-3; a weak D match, TRBD2 (5 bases). CDR1 and CDR2 (germline): SGHTA, FQGNSA. Trimming shortened V by 7 bases and J by 4 bases, and 12 bases separated the two germline ends. The CDR3 loop spans 13 amino acids. The CDR3 coding sequence is TGTGCCAGCACTCCAGAGGGCCCAGATACGCAGTATTTT. Its protein product is CASTPEGPDTQYF.

The rearrangement joins TRBV7-2 to TRBJ1-2, with 8 bases identical to TRBD1. The CDR3 extends over 17 amino acids. The J segment lost 4 bases and the V segment lost 5 bases, leaving 15 bases of the junction unmatched. Germline CDR1 reads SGHTA; CDR2 reads FQGNSA. CDR3 protein: CASSQSTGQGIFYGYTF. The DNA of the CDR3 is TGTGCCAGCAGCCAATCTACCGGACAGGGCATATTCTATGGCTACACCTTC.

The chain links TRBV20-1 to TRBJ2-3; perhaps TRBD1 as D (6 bases). The ends were cut back, 6 bases at V and 0 bases at J, with 16 bases in the middle. CDR1 is DFQATT, CDR2 SNEGSKA, per germline (reference sequence). The CDR3 is made up of 15 amino acids. The CDR3 DNA reads as TGCAGTGCAGCTCAGGGGAGCATTAGCACAGATACGCAGTATTTT. This gives the protein CSAAQGSISTDTQYF.

This clonotype came up many times. The rearrangement uses TRBV12-3 or TRBV12-4 and TRBJ2-2; no reliable D call. The CDR3 is 14 amino acids. Trimming removed 1 base at V and 4 bases at J, with 7 bases between. CDR3 sequence: CASSLGASTGELFF. The CDR3 DNA reads as TGTGCCAGCAGTTTAGGTGCCAGCACCGGGGAGCTGTTTTTT.

The sample holds a few counts of this clonotype. The rearrangement uses TRBV6-5 and TRBJ2-7; the D is unclear. The germline gives CDR1 MNHEY, CDR2 SVGAGI. There are 12 residues in the CDR3. Trimming shortened V by 0 bases and J by 6 bases, and 6 bases separated the two germline ends. CDR3: CASSYSDSEQYF. The CDR3 DNA reads TGTGCCAGCAGTTACTCAGACTCCGAGCAGTACTTC.

The chain has TRBV14 and TRBJ2-7; 7 bases are shared with TRBD1. From germline, CDR1 is SGHDN and CDR2 FVKESK. After removal of 0 bases from V and 1 base from J, the junction contained 3 bases not matched to a gene. The CDR3 is made up of 15 amino acids. CDR3 amino acids: CASSQDEGQSYEQYF. In DNA, the CDR3 is TGTGCCAGCAGCCAAGATGAGGGACAGTCCTACGAGCAGTACTTC. The full variable domain, its missing parts supplied by reference TRBV14 and TRBJ2-7, is EAGVTQFPSHSVIEKGQTVTLRCDPISGHDNLYWYRRVMGKEIKFLLHFVKESKQDESGMPNNRFLAERTGGTYSTLKVQPAELEDSGVYFCASSQDEGQSYEQYFGPGTRLTVT.

This chain links TRBV20-1 with TRBJ2-2; D gene unclear. Trimming stripped 1 base from V and 3 bases from J, with 6 bases between. CDR3 length: 13 residues. Germline V CDR1 and CDR2: DFQATT, SNEGSKA (reference sequence). The DNA for the CDR3 is TGCAGTGCTAGAGGGAGATACACCGGGGAGCTGTTTTTT. Translated, it gives CSARGRYTGELFF.

This chain connects TRBV6-6 to TRBJ1-1; D is perhaps TRBD1 (5 bases). This CDR3 is built from 13 residues. The V and J ends lost 0 bases and 6 bases respectively, with 8 bases between them. Germline loops: CDR1 MNHNY, CDR2 SVGAGI (reference sequence). CDR3 sequence: CASSYSRGAEAFF. DNA of the CDR3: TGTGCCAGCAGTTACTCGCGGGGCGCTGAAGCTTTCTTT.

This clonotype was counted only a few times. V gene TRBV28 combines with J gene TRBJ1-1; D is perhaps TRBD1 (5 bases). With 11 bases removed from V and 4 bases from J, the gap between germline ends came to 20 bases. Germline V gene sequence: CDR1 MDHEN, CDR2 SYDVKM. The CDR3 is 14 amino acids. The CDR3 DNA sequence: TGTGCCGCCCAAGAGGCAGGGCGGGGCACTGAAGCTTTCTTT. The encoded protein is CAAQEAGRGTEAFF.

This clonotype was counted a few times. The CDR3 spells CASSYGQGGIYGYTF. For the CDR3, the DNA is TGTGCCAGCAGTTACGGGCAGGGAGGTATCTATGGCTACACCTTC. The V and J genes are TRBV6-5 and TRBJ1-2; D is perhaps TRBD1 (5 bases). This CDR3 is built from 15 residues. The germline CDR1 and CDR2 sequences are MNHEY and SVGAGI. V dropped 2 bases and J dropped 4 bases, with 14 bases sitting between them.

This chain links TRBV27 with TRBJ1-1; D is unclear. The CDR3 is made up of 11 amino acids. V was trimmed by 6 bases and J by 6 bases, leaving 8 bases between them. CDR1 MNHEY and CDR2 SMNVEV come from the germline V gene (reference sequence). As DNA, the CDR3 is TGTGCCAGCAGCTCATTCGCTGAAGCTTTCTTT. This codes for CASSSFAEAFF.

In this sample, this clonotype turned up a few times. The chain carries TRBV6-5 and TRBJ2-7; the D call may be TRBD1 or TRBD2 (5 bases each). CDR1 and CDR2 from the germline V gene are MNHEY and SVGAGI. The CDR3 runs 13 residues. Trimming shortened V by 2 bases and J by 0 bases, and 5 bases separated the two germline ends. Written as DNA, the CDR3 is TGTGCCAGCAGTTACGGGACCTCCTACGAGCAGTACGTC. This codes for CASSYGTSYEQYV.

The chain recombines TRBV5-1 with TRBJ2-1, with 7 bases fitting TRBD1. The CDR3 loop spans 17 amino acids. Germline V gene data show CDR1 as SGHRS and CDR2 as YFSETQ. J was trimmed by 4 bases and V by 4 bases; bases with no gene match: 14. The CDR3 coding sequence is TGCGCCAGCAGCCCCCGCCCGGCCAGGGGGTCATACAATGAGCAGTTCTTC. Translation gives CASSPRPARGSYNEQFF. The variable domain in full, with the rest retrieved from reference TRBV5-1 and TRBJ2-1, is KAGVTQTPRYLIKTRGQQVTLSCSPISGHRSVSWYQQTPGQGLQFLFEYFSETQRNKGNFPGRFSGRQFSNSRSEMNVSTLELGDSALYLCASSPRPARGSYNEQFFGPGTRLTVL.

The chain has TRBV5-1 and TRBJ2-3, with 8 bases matching TRBD1. Germline V lookup: CDR1 SGHRS, CDR2 YFSETQ. The CDR3 contains 14 residues. Unmatched junction bases numbered 3, after V lost 4 bases and J lost 2 bases. The CDR3 DNA sequence: TGCGCCAGCAGCCCGGGACAGGACACAGATACGCAGTATTTT. Translation gives CASSPGQDTDTQYF.

The chain employs TRBV15 and TRBJ1-4, with D possibly being TRBD1 (5 bases). CDR3 length: 16 residues. V lost 1 base, J lost 0 bases, and 9 bases lay in between. Germline lookup yields CDR1 LNHNV and CDR2 YYDKDF (reference sequence). Here the CDR3 DNA reads TGTGCCACCAGCAGAGGGGGGATAGCAACTAATGAAAAACTGTTTTTT. This sequence encodes CATSRGGIATNEKLFF.

The chain links TRBV11-2 to TRBJ2-5; 9 nucleotides agree with TRBD2. This CDR3 has 18 residues. From germline, CDR1 is SGHAT and CDR2 FQNNGV. J was trimmed by 2 bases and V by 3 bases; bases with no gene match: 13. CDR3 loop: CASSLLSGGHVIQETQYF. The CDR3 nucleotides are TGTGCCAGCAGCTTGCTCAGCGGGGGGCATGTGATACAAGAGACCCAGTACTTC.

CDR3 sequence: CSAGDRSYNEQFF. CDR3 sequence (DNA): TGCAGTGCAGGAGACAGGTCCTACAATGAGCAGTTCTTC. This chain connects TRBV20-1 to TRBJ2-1; TRBD1 is a possible D gene (6 bases). Germline V gives CDR1 DFQATT, CDR2 SNEGSKA (reference sequence). The CDR3 is made up of 13 amino acids. V lost 6 bases to trimming and J lost 1 base, with 10 bases between them.

The CDR3 nucleotides read TGCGCCAGCAGCCGAAACAGGGATAGAGCTTTCTTT. Translated, it gives CASSRNRDRAFF. The genes are TRBV4-3 and TRBJ1-1, with D perhaps TRBD1 (6 bases). V was cut by 4 bases and J by 10 bases, with 13 bases left in between. Per the germline V gene, CDR1 is LGHNA and CDR2 is YSLEER. The CDR3 is made up of 12 amino acids.

This clonotype has a handful of counts. The V gene is TRBV7-3, the J gene TRBJ2-3; 9 bases align to TRBD2. The germline V gene encodes CDR1 SGHTA and CDR2 FQGTGA. The CDR3 consists of 15 residues. Germline trimming cut 2 bases from V and 5 bases from J; bases unmatched to any gene: 5. DNA of the CDR3: TGTGCCAGCAGCTTAGGTAGCGGGGGCATAGATACGCAGTATTTT. It encodes CASSLGSGGIDTQYF.

The chain couples TRBV29-1 to TRBJ1-3; D is unresolved. Trimming took off 2 bases at V and 2 bases at J, with 19 bases between the two ends. The CDR3 runs to 17 residues. Germline V CDR1 and CDR2: SQVTM, ANQGSEA. In DNA form, the CDR3 reads TGCAGCGTTGAATTCCAGTCCGACCGGCAGGCTGGAAACACCATATATTTT. Protein: CSVEFQSDRQAGNTIYF.

The J gene is TRBJ2-3, the V gene TRBV7-8; D may match TRBD1 or TRBD2 (6 bases each). This CDR3 is 15 amino acids long. The germline V gene encodes CDR1 SGHVS and CDR2 FQNEAQ. Trimming left V 7 bases short and J 1 base short, with 15 bases between. DNA of the CDR3: TGTGCCAGCACCGCCCGGGGGCAAGGCACAGATACGCAGTATTTT. The encoded protein is CASTARGQGTDTQYF.

The rearrangement links TRBV30 to TRBJ1-5, with TRBD1 matching 7 bases. From germline, CDR1 is GTSNPN and CDR2 SVGIG (reference sequence). V lost 2 bases to trimming and J lost 6 bases; unmatched junction nucleotides: 10. This CDR3 contains 15 residues. The CDR3, as DNA: TGTGCCTGGAGTCTGGGGGCAGGGGGGGGTCAGCCCCAGCATTTT. This translates into CAWSLGAGGGQPQHF.

The table lists this clonotype with a few counts. The chain has TRBV30 and TRBJ2-5, with TRBD1 as a possible D gene (6 bases). Trimming stripped 8 bases from V and 5 bases from J, with 12 bases between. The CDR3 is 11 amino acids. Germline CDR1 is GTSNPN and CDR2 is SVGIG (reference sequence). In DNA form, the CDR3 reads TGTGCCGTACAGGGTTGGGAGACCCAGTACTTC. This codes for CAVQGWETQYF.

This clonotype was counted at least ten times. The gene calls are TRBV6-5 and TRBJ2-2; D is perhaps TRBD2 (5 bases). The CDR3 covers 13 residues. The V gene lost 8 bases and the J gene lost 2 bases, with 9 bases spanning the gap. Per the germline V gene, CDR1 is MNHEY and CDR2 is SVGAGI. The CDR3 sequence: CASASGNTGELFF. DNA of the CDR3: TGTGCCAGCGCCTCGGGAAACACCGGGGAGCTGTTTTTT.

The gene calls are TRBV7-3 and TRBJ2-5; possibly TRBD1 for D (5 bases). Deletions cut 5 bases from V and 3 bases from J, with 10 bases between. This CDR3 contains 13 residues. Germline loops: CDR1 SGHTA, CDR2 FQGTGA. CDR3 nucleotide sequence: TGTGCCAGCAGCCGACAGATTGAAGAGACCCAGTACTTC. Amino acid sequence: CASSRQIEETQYF. The full variable domain, its missing parts supplied by reference TRBV7-3 and TRBJ2-5, is GAGVSQTPSNKVTEKGKYVELRCDPISGHTALYWYRQSLGQGPEFLIYFQGTGAADDSGLPNDRFFAVRPEGSVSTLKIQRTERGDSAVYLCASSRQIEETQYFGPGTRLLVL.

The V gene is TRBV27, the J gene TRBJ2-5, with a tentative D call TRBD2 (5 bases). The CDR3 runs 14 residues. V was clipped by 4 bases and J by 8 bases, with 17 bases between them. Germline-derived CDR1 and CDR2 are MNHEY and SMNVEV (reference sequence). As DNA, the CDR3 is TGTGCCAGCAGTTCCGCGGGTGGCATGGACACCCAGTACTTC. Encoded protein: CASSSAGGMDTQYF.